This T cell receptor (beta chain) stems from a study of shared clonotypes between healthy human individuals. Across the study: Researchers assigned three CD4 naive, three CD4 memory, two CD8 naive and one CD8 memory plate to each donor.

The CDR3 spans 14 residues. Germline trimming cut 0 bases from V and 5 bases from J; bases unmatched to any gene: 4. Germline V gene sequence: CDR1 SGHNT, CDR2 YYREEE (reference sequence). Genomic DNA of each subset was evenly split across several immunoSEQ plates. Profiled with immunoSEQ multiplex PCR; TCRdb holds only in-frame clones, not every one. The sample has around 1 million clones, 76% seen once; the top ten hold around 1.5%. Note on this clone: Its target is not known.

Points from the study as a whole: Tissues were not sampled, only blood, and their repertoires likely differ. Non-shared clonotypes displayed generation probabilities falling below those of clonotypes present in all four donors.

Sequenced material: memory CD4+ T cells sorted from blood. Specified subset: CD45RA-negative fraction. This chain uses TRBV5-4 with TRBJ2-5, with TRBD2 matching over 7 bases. This sequence was found in a man between 18 and 35 years old in good health. This chain's CDR3 is CASSLGLAKETQYF. For the CDR3, the DNA is TGTGCCAGCAGCTTGGGACTAGCTAAGGAGACCCAGTACTTC.